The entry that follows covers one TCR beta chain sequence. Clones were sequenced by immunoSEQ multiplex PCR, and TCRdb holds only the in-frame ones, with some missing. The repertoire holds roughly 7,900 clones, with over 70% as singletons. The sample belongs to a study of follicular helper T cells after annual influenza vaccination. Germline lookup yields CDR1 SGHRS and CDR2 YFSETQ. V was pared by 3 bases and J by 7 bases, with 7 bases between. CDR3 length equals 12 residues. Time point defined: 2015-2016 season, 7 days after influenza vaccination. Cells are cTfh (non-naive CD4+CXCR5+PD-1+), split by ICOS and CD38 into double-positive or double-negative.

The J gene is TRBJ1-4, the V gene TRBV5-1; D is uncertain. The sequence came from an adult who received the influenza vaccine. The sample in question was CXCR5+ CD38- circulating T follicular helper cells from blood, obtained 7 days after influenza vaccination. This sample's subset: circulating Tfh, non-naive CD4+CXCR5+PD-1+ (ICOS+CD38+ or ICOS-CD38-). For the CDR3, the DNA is TGCGCCAGCAGCTCCCGGGGTGAAAAACTGTTTTTT. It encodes CASSSRGEKLFF.